A selection of T cell receptor beta chains follows, all from one sample in a study of shared clonotypes between healthy human individuals. Libraries were prepared by immunoSEQ multiplex PCR; TCRdb keeps only in-frame clonotypes and omits some of them. The repertoire holds about 2.4 million clones, with about 92% as singletons. Sequencing used naive CD4+ T cells sorted from blood. All receptors come from a man aged 18 to 35 in good health. Each CDR3 is given with its conserved first and last residue. Each record gives: V gene, D gene, J gene, clone size, CDR3 protein, CDR3 DNA. D genes are given only for firm matches. Where a row states a size, it is once, few, many or the class of an expanded clone; other rows omit it.

v_call: TRBV5-1
d_call: -
j_call: TRBJ2-3
clone_size: once
cdr3_aa: CASSFRGTSTDTQYF
cdr3_nt: TGCGCCAGCAGCTTCAGGGGAACCAGCACAGATACGCAGTATTTT

v_call: TRBV30
d_call: TRBD2
j_call: TRBJ2-4
clone_size: -
cdr3_aa: CAWSSGLGGKNIQYF
cdr3_nt: TGTGCCTGGAGTTCGGGACTAGGGGGAAAAAACATTCAGTACTTC

v_call: TRBV15
d_call: TRBD1
j_call: TRBJ2-7
clone_size: -
cdr3_aa: CATSIPDRANLYF
cdr3_nt: TGTGCCACCAGCATCCCGGACAGGGCTAATTTGTACTTC

v_call: TRBV2
d_call: -
j_call: TRBJ1-2
clone_size: -
cdr3_aa: CASSVRGLGYTF
cdr3_nt: TGTGCCAGCAGTGTACGGGGGCTCGGCTACACCTTC

v_call: TRBV1
d_call: -
j_call: TRBJ1-6
clone_size: -
cdr3_aa: CTSSQEGGMGDSPLHF
cdr3_nt: TGCACCAGCAGCCAAGAAGGCGGGATGGGGGATTCACCCCTCCACTTT

v_call: TRBV9
d_call: TRBD2
j_call: TRBJ2-1
clone_size: -
cdr3_aa: CASSTTSGSYNEQFF
cdr3_nt: TGTGCCAGCAGCACAACTAGCGGGAGCTACAATGAGCAGTTCTTC

v_call: TRBV27
d_call: -
j_call: TRBJ1-1
clone_size: -
cdr3_aa: CASSSPGQNTEAFF
cdr3_nt: TGTGCCAGCAGTTCTCCGGGACAGAACACTGAAGCTTTCTTT

v_call: TRBV25-1
d_call: -
j_call: TRBJ1-2
clone_size: -
cdr3_aa: CASSTGLNYGYTF
cdr3_nt: TGTGCCAGCAGCACAGGACTGAACTATGGCTACACCTTC

v_call: TRBV10-3
d_call: -
j_call: TRBJ1-2
clone_size: -
cdr3_aa: CAISAGIPYGYTF
cdr3_nt: TGTGCCATCAGTGCCGGAATTCCCTATGGCTACACCTTC

v_call: TRBV19
d_call: TRBD1
j_call: TRBJ1-5
clone_size: -
cdr3_aa: CASTREGQGNQPQHF
cdr3_nt: TGTGCCAGTACCCGGGAGGGACAGGGGAATCAGCCCCAGCATTTT

v_call: TRBV19
d_call: -
j_call: TRBJ1-5
clone_size: -
cdr3_aa: CASVPSGYSNQPQHF
cdr3_nt: TGTGCCAGCGTCCCGAGTGGTTATAGCAATCAGCCCCAGCATTTT

v_call: TRBV5-1
d_call: -
j_call: TRBJ2-3
clone_size: -
cdr3_aa: CASGGAGFTDTQYF
cdr3_nt: TGCGCCAGCGGGGGAGCGGGTTTCACAGATACGCAGTATTTT

v_call: TRBV5-4
d_call: TRBD2
j_call: TRBJ2-1
clone_size: -
cdr3_aa: CASSPAGTSGTDEQFF
cdr3_nt: TGTGCCAGCAGTCCAGCCGGGACTAGCGGGACGGATGAGCAGTTCTTC

v_call: TRBV7-9
d_call: -
j_call: TRBJ2-3
clone_size: -
cdr3_aa: CASSLGGAADTQYF
cdr3_nt: TGTGCCAGCAGCTTAGGGGGTGCGGCAGATACGCAGTATTTT

v_call: TRBV10-3
d_call: -
j_call: TRBJ2-1
clone_size: -
cdr3_aa: CAMAQGGAYNEQFF
cdr3_nt: TGTGCCATGGCCCAGGGGGGGGCTTACAATGAGCAGTTCTTC

v_call: TRBV6-6
d_call: -
j_call: TRBJ2-7
clone_size: -
cdr3_aa: CASSYSSNSYEQYF
cdr3_nt: TGTGCCAGCAGTTACTCGAGTAACTCCTACGAGCAGTACTTC

v_call: TRBV18
d_call: -
j_call: TRBJ1-2
clone_size: -
cdr3_aa: CASSPSVVRGEVGYTF
cdr3_nt: TGTGCCAGCTCACCATCGGTTGTCAGGGGAGAGGTTGGCTACACCTTC

v_call: TRBV2
d_call: -
j_call: TRBJ1-2
clone_size: -
cdr3_aa: CASSETVPLNGYTF
cdr3_nt: TGTGCCAGCAGTGAGACAGTGCCTCTGAATGGCTACACCTTC

v_call: TRBV19
d_call: -
j_call: TRBJ2-5
clone_size: -
cdr3_aa: CASSRVQGGTQYF
cdr3_nt: TGTGCCAGTAGTCGGGTACAGGGAGGGACCCAGTACTTC

v_call: TRBV7-6
d_call: -
j_call: TRBJ2-5
clone_size: -
cdr3_aa: CASSPQGGRETQYF
cdr3_nt: TGTGCCAGCAGCCCCCAAGGGGGTCGAGAGACCCAGTACTTC

v_call: TRBV19
d_call: -
j_call: TRBJ2-3
clone_size: -
cdr3_aa: CASSIIVLGTDTQYF
cdr3_nt: TGTGCCAGTAGTATCATTGTTCTAGGCACAGATACGCAGTATTTT

v_call: TRBV5-1
d_call: -
j_call: TRBJ2-5
clone_size: -
cdr3_aa: CASSETASHGETQYF
cdr3_nt: TGCGCCAGCAGCGAGACAGCATCCCATGGGGAGACCCAGTACTTC

v_call: TRBV6-7
d_call: -
j_call: TRBJ2-1
clone_size: -
cdr3_aa: CASSYGDLWNEQFF
cdr3_nt: TGTGCCAGCAGTTACGGGGACCTGTGGAATGAGCAGTTCTTC

v_call: TRBV5-6
d_call: TRBD1
j_call: TRBJ1-5
clone_size: -
cdr3_aa: CASSRDRVDQPQHF
cdr3_nt: TGTGCCAGCAGCCGGGACAGGGTGGATCAGCCCCAGCATTTT

v_call: TRBV7-2
d_call: -
j_call: TRBJ1-1
clone_size: -
cdr3_aa: CASSFRGRNTEAFF
cdr3_nt: TGTGCCAGCAGCTTTCGGGGTAGGAACACTGAAGCTTTCTTT

v_call: TRBV5-1
d_call: -
j_call: TRBJ1-2
clone_size: once
cdr3_aa: CASSLPKDGGYTF
cdr3_nt: TGCGCCAGCAGCTTACCCAAAGACGGTGGCTACACCTTC

v_call: TRBV9
d_call: -
j_call: TRBJ2-1
clone_size: -
cdr3_aa: CASSSGQYNEQFF
cdr3_nt: TGTGCCAGCAGCTCCGGACAGTACAATGAGCAGTTCTTC

v_call: TRBV7-2
d_call: -
j_call: TRBJ2-5
clone_size: -
cdr3_aa: CASSSPQWRAEETQYF
cdr3_nt: TGTGCCAGCAGCTCTCCTCAGTGGCGGGCCGAAGAGACCCAGTACTTC